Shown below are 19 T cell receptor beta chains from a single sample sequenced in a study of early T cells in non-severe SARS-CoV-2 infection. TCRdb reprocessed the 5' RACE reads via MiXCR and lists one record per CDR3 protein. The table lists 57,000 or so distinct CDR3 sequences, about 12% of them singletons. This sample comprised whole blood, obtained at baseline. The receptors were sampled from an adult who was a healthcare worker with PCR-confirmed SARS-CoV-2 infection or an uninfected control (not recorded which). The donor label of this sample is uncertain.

The CDR3 bases are TGTGCCAGCAGCTTAGGATGGGGCACTGAAGCTTTCTTT. Translated, it gives CASSLGWGTEAFF. This chain uses TRBV7-3 with TRBJ1-1; D uncertain. Germline V lookup: CDR1 SGHTA, CDR2 FQGTGA. The CDR3 runs 13 residues. V lost 2 bases to trimming and J lost 4 bases, with 8 bases between them.

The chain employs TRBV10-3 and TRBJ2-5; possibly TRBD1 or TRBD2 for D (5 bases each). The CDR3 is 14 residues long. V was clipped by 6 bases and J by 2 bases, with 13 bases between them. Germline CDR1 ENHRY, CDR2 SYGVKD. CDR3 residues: CAIRGRGPQETQYF. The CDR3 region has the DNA TGTGCCATCAGGGGGCGCGGGCCGCAAGAGACCCAGTACTTC.

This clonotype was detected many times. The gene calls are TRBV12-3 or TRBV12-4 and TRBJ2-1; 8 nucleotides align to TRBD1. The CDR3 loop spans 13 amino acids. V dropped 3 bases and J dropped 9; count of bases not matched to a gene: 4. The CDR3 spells CASSFSGGSEQFF. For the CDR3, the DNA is TGTGCCAGCAGTTTTTCAGGGGGCAGTGAGCAGTTCTTC.

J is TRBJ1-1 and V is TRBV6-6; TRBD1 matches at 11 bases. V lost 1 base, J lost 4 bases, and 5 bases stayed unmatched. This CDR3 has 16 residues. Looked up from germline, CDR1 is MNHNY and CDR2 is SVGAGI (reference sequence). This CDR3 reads CASSYYGGTGGTEAFF. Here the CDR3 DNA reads TGTGCCAGCAGTTACTACGGTGGGACAGGGGGCACTGAAGCTTTCTTT.

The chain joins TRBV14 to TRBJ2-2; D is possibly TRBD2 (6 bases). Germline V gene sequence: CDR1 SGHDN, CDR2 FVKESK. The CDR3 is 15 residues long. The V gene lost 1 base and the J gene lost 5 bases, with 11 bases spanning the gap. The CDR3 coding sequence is TGTGCCAGCAGCCAAGGTCTAGCGCCTACCGGGGAGCTGTTTTTT. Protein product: CASSQGLAPTGELFF.

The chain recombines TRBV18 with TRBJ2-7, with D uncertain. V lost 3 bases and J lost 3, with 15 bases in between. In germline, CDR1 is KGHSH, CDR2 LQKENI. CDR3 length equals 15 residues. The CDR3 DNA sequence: TGTGCCAGCTCACCGGGGATCCCCCTTATCTACGAGCAGTACGTC. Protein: CASSPGIPLIYEQYV.

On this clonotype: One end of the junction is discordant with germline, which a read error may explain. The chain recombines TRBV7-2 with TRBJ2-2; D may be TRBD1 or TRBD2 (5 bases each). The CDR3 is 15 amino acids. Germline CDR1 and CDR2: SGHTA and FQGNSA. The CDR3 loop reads CASSLQGGGTGELYF. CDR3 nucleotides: TGTGCCAGCAGCTTACAGGGTGGAGGCACCGGGGAGCTGTATTTT.

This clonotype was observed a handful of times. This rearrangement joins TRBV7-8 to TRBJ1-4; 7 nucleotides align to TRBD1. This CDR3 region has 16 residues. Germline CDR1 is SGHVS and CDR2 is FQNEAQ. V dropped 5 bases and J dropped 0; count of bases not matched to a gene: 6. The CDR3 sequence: CASSPWDSATNEKLFF. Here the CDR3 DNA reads TGTGCCAGCAGCCCTTGGGACAGTGCAACTAATGAAAAACTGTTTTTT.

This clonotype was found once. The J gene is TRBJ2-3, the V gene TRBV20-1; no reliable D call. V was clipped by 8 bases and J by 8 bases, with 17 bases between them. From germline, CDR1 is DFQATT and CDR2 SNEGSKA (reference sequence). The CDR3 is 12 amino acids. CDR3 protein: CSFLPIRTTQYF. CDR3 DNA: TGCAGTTTCCTCCCGATCCGAACTACGCAGTATTTT.

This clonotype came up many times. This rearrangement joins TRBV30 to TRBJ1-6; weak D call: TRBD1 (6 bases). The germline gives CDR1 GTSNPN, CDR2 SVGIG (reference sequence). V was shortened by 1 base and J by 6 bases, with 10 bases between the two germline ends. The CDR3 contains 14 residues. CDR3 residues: CAWSAGASNSPLHF. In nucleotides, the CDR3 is TGTGCCTGGAGTGCAGGGGCGTCTAATTCACCCCTCCACTTT.

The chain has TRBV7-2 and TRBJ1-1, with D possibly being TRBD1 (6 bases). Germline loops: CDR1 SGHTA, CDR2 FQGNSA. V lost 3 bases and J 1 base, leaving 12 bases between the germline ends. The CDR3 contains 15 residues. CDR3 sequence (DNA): TGTGCCAGCAGCTTGATTGGGACAACGAACACTGAAGCTTTCTTT. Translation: CASSLIGTTNTEAFF.

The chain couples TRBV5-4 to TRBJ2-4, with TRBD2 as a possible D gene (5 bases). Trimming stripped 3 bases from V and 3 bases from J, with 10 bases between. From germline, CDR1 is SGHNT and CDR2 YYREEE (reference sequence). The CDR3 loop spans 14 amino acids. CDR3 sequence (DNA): TGTGCCAGCAGCTCACCCCGGGGCAAAAACATTCAGTACTTC. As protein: CASSSPRGKNIQYF.

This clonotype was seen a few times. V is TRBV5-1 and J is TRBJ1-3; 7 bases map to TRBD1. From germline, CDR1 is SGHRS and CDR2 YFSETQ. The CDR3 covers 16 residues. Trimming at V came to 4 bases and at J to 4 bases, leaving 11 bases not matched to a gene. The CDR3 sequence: CASSQRQGLDGNTIYF. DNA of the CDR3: TGCGCCAGCAGCCAGAGACAGGGCCTTGACGGAAACACCATATATTTT. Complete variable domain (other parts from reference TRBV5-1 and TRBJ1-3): KAGVTQTPRYLIKTRGQQVTLSCSPISGHRSVSWYQQTPGQGLQFLFEYFSETQRNKGNFPGRFSGRQFSNSRSEMNVSTLELGDSALYLCASSQRQGLDGNTIYFGEGSWLTVV.

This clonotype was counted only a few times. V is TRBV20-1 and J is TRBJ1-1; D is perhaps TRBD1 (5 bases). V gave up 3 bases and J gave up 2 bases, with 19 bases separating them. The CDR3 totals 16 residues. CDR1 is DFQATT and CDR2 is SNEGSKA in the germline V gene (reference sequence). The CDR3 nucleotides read TGCAGTGCTAGGGAACGATGGCGGGGGAGAAACACTGAAGCTTTCTTT. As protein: CSARERWRGRNTEAFF.

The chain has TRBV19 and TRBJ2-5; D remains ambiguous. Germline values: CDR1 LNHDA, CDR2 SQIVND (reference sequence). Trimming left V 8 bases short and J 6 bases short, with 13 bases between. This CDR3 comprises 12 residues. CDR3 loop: CASAPDWQTQYF. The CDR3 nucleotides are TGTGCCAGTGCGCCGGATTGGCAGACCCAGTACTTC.

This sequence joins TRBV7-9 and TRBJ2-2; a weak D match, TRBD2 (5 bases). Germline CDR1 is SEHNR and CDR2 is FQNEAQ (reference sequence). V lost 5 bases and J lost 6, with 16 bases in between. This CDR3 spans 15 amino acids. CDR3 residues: CASSRIGSGAGELFF. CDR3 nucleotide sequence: TGTGCCAGCAGCCGAATAGGGAGCGGTGCCGGGGAGCTGTTTTTT.

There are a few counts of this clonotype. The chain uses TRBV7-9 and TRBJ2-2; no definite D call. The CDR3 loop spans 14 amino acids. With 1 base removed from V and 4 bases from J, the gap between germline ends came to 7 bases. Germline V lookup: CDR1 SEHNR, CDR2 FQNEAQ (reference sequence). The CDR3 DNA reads TGTGCCAGCAGCTTAGTGAGTCTCACCGGGGAGCTGTTTTTT. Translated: CASSLVSLTGELFF. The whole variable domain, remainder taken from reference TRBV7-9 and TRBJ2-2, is DTGVSQNPRHKITKRGQNVTFRCDPISEHNRLYWYRQTLGQGPEFLTYFQNEAQLEKSRLLSDRFSAERPKGSFSTLEIQRTEQGDSAMYLCASSLVSLTGELFFGEGSRLTVL.

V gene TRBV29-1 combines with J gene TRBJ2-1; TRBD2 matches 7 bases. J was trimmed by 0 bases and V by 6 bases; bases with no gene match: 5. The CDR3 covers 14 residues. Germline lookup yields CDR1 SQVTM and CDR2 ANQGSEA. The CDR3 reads CSVKAGSSYNEQFF. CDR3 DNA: TGCAGCGTAAAAGCGGGGAGCTCCTACAATGAGCAGTTCTTC.

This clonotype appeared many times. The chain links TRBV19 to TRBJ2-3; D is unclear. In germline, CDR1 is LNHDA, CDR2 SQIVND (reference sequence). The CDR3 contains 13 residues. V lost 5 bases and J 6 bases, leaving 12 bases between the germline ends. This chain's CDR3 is CASSVAPPDTQYF. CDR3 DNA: TGTGCCAGTAGTGTGGCCCCCCCGGATACGCAGTATTTT.